The next 24 T cell receptor beta chains were all read from a single sample in a study of T cell changes during pregnancy in multiple sclerosis. Produced via immunoSEQ multiplex PCR; TCRdb's table is partial and in-frame only. The sample has 70,000 to 75,000 clones, approximately 92% seen once. This specimen was peripheral blood, taken in the second trimester of pregnancy. The receptors stem from a female donor with multiple sclerosis, enrolled in a pregnancy study.

As regards this clone: Other DNA sequences in the sample encode the same CDR3. This chain joins TRBV4-3 and TRBJ2-1, with D tentatively TRBD2 (6 bases). The V end lost 3 bases, the J end lost 0 bases, and 6 bases lay between the germline ends. CDR3 length: 14 amino acids. The germline V gene encodes CDR1 LGHNA and CDR2 YSLEER. For the CDR3, the DNA is TGCGCCAGCAGCCAGGGGGGCTCCTACAATGAGCAGTTCTTC. It translates to CASSQGGSYNEQFF.

The V and J genes are TRBV15 and TRBJ2-3; 12 bases align to TRBD2. Trimming cost V 1 base and J 4 bases; bases outside gene matches: 0. There are 15 residues in the CDR3. Germline V lookup: CDR1 LNHNV, CDR2 YYDKDF (reference sequence). CDR3 loop: CATSRASGGADTQYF. The CDR3 nucleotides read TGTGCCACCAGCAGAGCTAGCGGGGGGGCAGATACGCAGTATTTT.

V is TRBV29-1 and J is TRBJ1-2; a weak D match, TRBD1 (6 bases). Between the trimmed V and J ends, which lost 1 base and 4 bases, there was a span of 10 bases. CDR1 SQVTM and CDR2 ANQGSEA come from the germline V gene. This CDR3 spans 13 amino acids. The CDR3 DNA is TGCAGCGTTGAAGTGGACAGTACCTATGGCTACACCTTC. Protein sequence: CSVEVDSTYGYTF.

The CDR3 loop is CASSFQGTGNTIYF. CDR3 in DNA: TGTGCCAGCAGTTTTCAGGGAACTGGAAACACCATATATTTT. The rearrangement links TRBV28 to TRBJ1-3, with D perhaps TRBD1 (5 bases). V was shortened by 3 bases and J by 2 bases, with 8 bases between the two germline ends. The CDR3 consists of 14 residues. The germline V gene encodes CDR1 MDHEN and CDR2 SYDVKM.

The chain carries TRBV2 and TRBJ1-1; 9 nucleotides line up with TRBD1. CDR1 is SNHLY, CDR2 FYNNEI, per germline. V lost 9 bases to trimming and J lost 0 bases; unmatched junction nucleotides: 11. The CDR3 is made up of 16 amino acids. In DNA, the CDR3 is TGTGCCAGTTGCCGGGACAGGGTTAAAATGAACACTGAAGCTTTCTTT. It codes for CASCRDRVKMNTEAFF.

The J gene is TRBJ1-4, the V gene TRBV4-2, with 8 bases matching TRBD1. Per the germline V gene, CDR1 is LGHNA and CDR2 is YNFKEQ. The CDR3 covers 19 residues. V lost 0 bases and J lost 0; bases outside the gene matches: 9. CDR3 amino acids: CASSQEFRDRRPTNEKLFF. CDR3 bases: TGTGCCAGCAGCCAAGAGTTCCGGGACAGGAGACCAACTAATGAAAAACTGTTTTTT.

This chain uses TRBV4-1 with TRBJ2-5, with D possibly matching TRBD2 (6 bases). CDR1 and CDR2 from the germline V gene are MGHRA and YSYEKL. Trimming took off 0 bases at V and 3 bases at J, with 14 bases between the two ends. CDR3 length: 16 residues. Here the CDR3 DNA reads TGCGCCAGCAGCCAAGATTCTTTGGGGGGAAAAGAGACCCAGTACTTC. Translated, it gives CASSQDSLGGKETQYF.

The CDR3 sequence is CSVVPGGVPYGYTF. The CDR3 DNA reads TGCAGCGTTGTCCCAGGGGGCGTCCCCTATGGCTACACCTTC. This sequence joins TRBV29-1 and TRBJ1-2; 8 nucleotides align to TRBD1. CDR1 is SQVTM and CDR2 is ANQGSEA in the germline V gene. The trim removed 4 bases at V and 4 bases at J, leaving 8 bases unmatched. The CDR3 length is 14 residues.

CDR3 nucleotides: TGTGCCAGCAGTGAAGCTCGGTCCCAGGGGCCAGATACGCAGTATTTT. Translated: CASSEARSQGPDTQYF. The V gene is TRBV2, the J gene TRBJ2-3, with D perhaps TRBD1 (6 bases). This CDR3 has 16 residues. Trimming pared 0 bases from V and 4 bases from J, leaving 14 bases between. The germline V gene has CDR1 SNHLY and CDR2 FYNNEI.

The chain carries TRBV4-1 and TRBJ1-1; tentatively, D is TRBD1 (5 bases). The V gene's germline CDR1 is MGHRA and CDR2 YSYEKL. The CDR3 totals 15 residues. The V gene lost 0 bases and the J gene lost 1 base, with 9 bases spanning the gap. The CDR3 is CASSQDRRGNTEAFF. In DNA, the CDR3 is TGCGCCAGCAGCCAAGATAGGAGGGGGAACACTGAAGCTTTCTTT.

V usage is TRBV7-8 and J usage is TRBJ2-7; weak D call: TRBD1 (5 bases). V gave up 1 base and J gave up 8 bases, with 18 bases separating them. The length of the CDR3 is 15 residues. Germline V gene data show CDR1 as SGHVS and CDR2 as FQNEAQ. The CDR3 sequence: CASSLGSGITLQQYF. As DNA, the CDR3 is TGTGCCAGCAGCTTAGGGTCAGGGATTACCCTCCAGCAGTACTTC.

The J gene is TRBJ2-3, the V gene TRBV5-1; 8 positions match TRBD1. V lost 3 bases and J lost 0; bases outside the gene matches: 6. Per germline, CDR1 SGHRS and CDR2 YFSETQ. CDR3 length: 16 amino acids. CDR3 region: CASSSRTGLSTDTQYF. In nucleotides, the CDR3 is TGCGCCAGCAGCTCGCGGACAGGGTTAAGCACAGATACGCAGTATTTT. Full variable domain (remainder filled in from reference TRBV5-1 and TRBJ2-3): KAGVTQTPRYLIKTRGQQVTLSCSPISGHRSVSWYQQTPGQGLQFLFEYFSETQRNKGNFPGRFSGRQFSNSRSEMNVSTLELGDSALYLCASSSRTGLSTDTQYFGPGTRLTVL.

The chain has TRBV7-8 and TRBJ1-1; D is ambiguous. Germline CDR1 is SGHVS and CDR2 is FQNEAQ. This CDR3 has 12 amino acids. V lost 5 bases and J lost 4, with 8 bases in between. CDR3 in amino acids: CASSQPGTEAFF. CDR3 coding DNA: TGTGCCAGCAGCCAACCGGGCACTGAAGCTTTCTTT. Full variable domain (rest looked up from reference TRBV7-8 and TRBJ1-1): GAGVSQSPRYKVAKRGQDVALRCDPISGHVSLFWYQQALGQGPEFLTYFQNEAQLDKSGLPSDRFFAERPEGSVSTLKIQRTQQEDSAVYLCASSQPGTEAFFGQGTRLTVV.

This chain joins TRBV9 and TRBJ1-1; D is perhaps TRBD1 (5 bases). The length of the CDR3 is 15 residues. The germline gives CDR1 SGDLS, CDR2 YYNGEE. Trimming removed 4 bases at V and 2 bases at J, with 15 bases between. The CDR3 reads CASSPREGENTEAFF. The CDR3 nucleotides are TGTGCCAGCAGCCCTCGCGAAGGGGAAAACACTGAAGCTTTCTTT.

The rearrangement links TRBV6-5 to TRBJ1-1; D possibly corresponds to TRBD1 (6 bases). The CDR3 consists of 13 residues. V was cut by 5 bases and J by 11 bases, with 18 bases left in between. Germline CDR1 is MNHEY and CDR2 is SVGAGI. The CDR3 DNA reads as TGTGCCAGCAGTAGGTCTAGGGGGTTAAAGGCTTTCTTT. This translates into CASSRSRGLKAFF.

This chain joins TRBV9 and TRBJ2-2; D possibly corresponds to TRBD1 (6 bases). Trimming removed 6 bases from V and 2 bases from J, with 11 bases in between. This CDR3 is built from 14 residues. The germline gives CDR1 SGDLS, CDR2 YYNGEE. The CDR3 coding sequence is TGTGCCAGCACCCGGGACACAAACACCGGGGAGCTGTTTTTT. Translating it yields CASTRDTNTGELFF.

This clone has a single count. The chain combines TRBV5-6 with TRBJ1-3; tentatively, D is TRBD1 (5 bases). Between the trimmed V and J ends, which lost 2 bases and 2 bases, there was a span of 11 bases. The CDR3 covers 15 residues. From germline, CDR1 is SGHDT and CDR2 YYEEEE. The chain's CDR3 is CASSFRGIAGNTIYF. CDR3 nucleotide sequence: TGTGCCAGCAGCTTTAGGGGAATTGCTGGAAACACCATATATTTT.

The chain is built from TRBV11-3 and TRBJ2-1; possible D gene TRBD2, 6 bases. CDR1 is SGHNT, CDR2 YENEEA, per germline. Trimming took off 6 bases at V and 9 bases at J, with 15 bases between the two ends. This CDR3 has 13 residues. CDR3 protein: CASRSREISEQFF. The CDR3 bases are TGTGCCAGCAGGTCCCGGGAGATAAGTGAGCAGTTCTTC.

This chain connects TRBV7-8 to TRBJ1-2; D ambiguous. CDR3 length: 16 residues. Germline loops: CDR1 SGHVS, CDR2 FQNEAQ. Trimming pared 6 bases from V and 4 bases from J, leaving 21 bases between. This CDR3 reads CASRPGLREGPYGYTF. Written as DNA, the CDR3 is TGTGCCAGCAGACCAGGATTGAGGGAGGGTCCCTATGGCTACACCTTC. The full variable domain, with the rest looked up from reference TRBV7-8 and TRBJ1-2, is GAGVSQSPRYKVAKRGQDVALRCDPISGHVSLFWYQQALGQGPEFLTYFQNEAQLDKSGLPSDRFFAERPEGSVSTLKIQRTQQEDSAVYLCASRPGLREGPYGYTFGSGTRLTVV.

This rearrangement joins TRBV29-1 to TRBJ1-1; 9 nucleotides align to TRBD1. The CDR3 sequence is 16 residues long. Trimming at V came to 1 base and at J to 3 bases, leaving 9 bases not matched to a gene. Germline assignment: CDR1 SQVTM and CDR2 ANQGSEA. CDR3 sequence reads: CSVEATRQGGYTEAFF. The CDR3 DNA follows: TGCAGCGTTGAAGCCACCCGACAGGGGGGATACACTGAAGCTTTCTTT. The entire variable domain, with the rest obtained from reference TRBV29-1 and TRBJ1-1, is as follows: SAVISQKPSRDICQRGTSLTIQCQVDSQVTMMFWYRQQPGQSLTLIATANQGSEATYESGFVIDKFPISRPNLTFSTLTVSNMSPEDSSIYLCSVEATRQGGYTEAFFGQGTRLTVV.

The chain is built from TRBV9 and TRBJ2-3; 12 nucleotides match TRBD2. Germline CDR1 SGDLS, CDR2 YYNGEE. Germline trimming cut 2 bases from V and 5 bases from J; bases unmatched to any gene: 6. This CDR3 is 16 amino acids long. This chain's CDR3 is CASSVTTSGRQDTQYF. The CDR3 nucleotides are TGTGCCAGCAGCGTGACGACTAGCGGGAGACAAGATACGCAGTATTTT.

DNA of the CDR3: TGTGCCAGCAGCTCAGGGGACAGCCACACTGAAGCTTTCTTT. Its protein product is CASSSGDSHTEAFF. This chain connects TRBV7-8 to TRBJ1-1; 7 bases map to TRBD1. CDR1 and CDR2 (germline): SGHVS, FQNEAQ. The CDR3 spans 14 residues. The V and J ends lost 4 bases and 3 bases, in that order; junction bases with no gene match: 5. The full variable domain, its missing parts supplied by reference TRBV7-8 and TRBJ1-1, is GAGVSQSPRYKVAKRGQDVALRCDPISGHVSLFWYQQALGQGPEFLTYFQNEAQLDKSGLPSDRFFAERPEGSVSTLKIQRTQQEDSAVYLCASSSGDSHTEAFFGQGTRLTVV.

The V call is TRBV15, the J call TRBJ2-7; perhaps TRBD1 as D (6 bases). The CDR3 loop spans 15 amino acids. Trimming removed 1 base from V and 3 bases from J, with 13 bases in between. Per germline, CDR1 LNHNV and CDR2 YYDKDF (reference sequence). CDR3 region: CATSRGGLGNYEQYF. CDR3 nucleotides: TGTGCCACCAGCAGAGGGGGGCTGGGGAACTACGAGCAGTACTTC.

The V and J genes are TRBV5-5 and TRBJ1-1; TRBD1 might be the D (6 bases). V was shortened by 4 bases and J by 1 base, with 11 bases between the two germline ends. The CDR3 runs to 14 residues. CDR1 SGHKS and CDR2 YYEKEE come from the germline V gene (reference sequence). CDR3 amino acids: CASSRQDRNTEAFF. DNA for the CDR3: TGTGCCAGCAGCCGACAGGATCGGAACACTGAAGCTTTCTTT.